What follows describes a single T cell receptor (beta chain). No antigen is known for it. No base-level quality is on record; no much larger clone is a single base apart. Relative to germline, V is 2 bases shorter and J is 0 bases shorter, with 20 bases between their ends. The CDR3 covers 20 residues, taking in both the cysteine and the phenylalanine. Only the CDR3 region is kept as DNA, spanning 60 bases read in frame from base 1. CDR1 and CDR2, looked up from the germline V gene, are MGHRA and YSYEKL. The sample belongs to a study of shared clonotypes between healthy human individuals (dated by TCRdb to about 2020). Study-level background: The cohort comprised a couple of women and a few men aged 18 to 49 years. For each donor, three plates each were used for CD4 naive and CD4 memory, two plates were used for CD8 naive, and one plate was used for CD8 memory. Blood TCR repertoires of roughly 5 healthy adults were deeply sequenced to estimate repertoire size and the extent of clonotype sharing between individuals. Per donor, leukapheresis produced somewhere between about 0.85 and 10 billion PBMCs. To increase sequencing depth and limit assay-specific biases, different laboratories used diverse techniques to prepare libraries and sequence TCR repertoires.

Broad study findings and their caveats: Compared with non-shared clonotypes, clonotypes shared by all four sorted-subset donors had higher generation probabilities. Pairwise subsampling led to the expectation that sequencing depth would affect the degree of clonotype sharing among donors. When a handful of donors were compared, the shared fraction of clonotypes was about 5.2% for naive CD4, 3.5% to 4% for naive CD8, about 2.4% for memory CD4, and 0.3% to 0.5% for memory CD8. Rarefaction of sorted-subset datasets indicated incomplete sequencing despite the large sequencing depth. Larger estimated clonotype richness was generally found for naive subsets than for memory subsets. Sampling was limited to blood, and TCR repertoires in tissue likely differ from TCR repertoires in blood. Because the study included a small number of donors, the genetic and exposure-history diversity represented was limited.

TCR CDR3 regions were amplified from genomic DNA by multiplex PCR using the deep immunoSEQ assay. For each cell subset, the extracted genomic DNA was distributed evenly across all wells of several immunoSEQ 96-well plates, and each plate served as one replicate. For sorted subsets, approximately 200 ng of genomic DNA, equivalent to 30,000 or so T cell genomes, went into each replicate PCR. Purified libraries were quantified with a Qubit 3.0 fluorometer, sized on a Bioanalyzer 2100, and re-quantified with the KAPA Library Quantification kit. Every immunoSEQ 96-well plate was sequenced on a dedicated single-read 150-cycle Illumina NextSeq 550 flow cell. For the original study's pipeline: Because only junctional sequences without quality scores were contained in the immunoSEQ output, filtering matching that applied to full-length reads could not be performed. Sequences were annotated with PyIR, a Python wrapper for IgBLAST v1.9, and V/J genes and CDR3 were assigned using IMGT germline references. Reads were filtered out if the reads had weak V/J assignments (E-value above 1e-6), no CDR3, stop codons, out-of-frame junctions, or ambiguous translated residues. A V3J clonotype was defined by an identical inferred V gene, J gene, and CDR3 amino acid sequence. Percentage overlap between repertoires was computed as shared unique clonotypes divided by the size of the smaller repertoire. Repertoire richness was assessed with RTK rarefaction, the Chao1 estimator, and Recon v2.1 estimates of unobserved clonotypes. For all TCRbeta clonotypes obtained by the gDNA method from a handful of donors, generation probabilities were computed with OLGA. Held by TCRdb, this immuneACCESS table contains in-frame sequences only and omits some clones. Under half of the omission traces to an unresolved V gene where checked; the cause of the rest is unknown. V, J and clone size are those of that table, while D and trimming were read from the DNA. This sample holds under 600,000 clones; 95% to 98% were observed only once. In total, the top ten clones hold 0.045% to 0.06% of the sample.

Healthy HIV-negative adults with no recently reported acute infections or vaccinations were included as donors. Only Caucasian adults living in Nashville, Tennessee, USA were represented among the donors. Magnetic negative selection was used to enrich CD4+ T cells, after which naive cells were positively selected on CD45RA and the negative fraction became the memory subset. Blood was obtained by leukapheresis, after which PBMCs were separated by Ficoll-Histopaque density gradient centrifugation and cryopreserved in liquid nitrogen vapor phase. Purity and quantity of every magnetically sorted T cell population were checked by analytical flow cytometry. From each sorted fraction, genomic DNA was isolated and quantified by UV absorbance on a Nanodrop 2000c.

The sample taken for sequencing was naive CD4+ T cells sorted from blood. The sample's cell subset or site, from its label and the paper: CD45RA+ positively selected. The chain links TRBV4-1 with TRBJ2-6; the D match is possibly TRBD1 or TRBD2, with 6 bases aligned in each. The sequence derives from a woman aged 25-40 years in good health. The DNA sequence is TGCGCCAGCAGCCAATGGGGGGCAGGAGGGGATCTCTCTGGGGCCAACGTCCTGACTTTC. This sequence encodes CASSQWGAGGDLSGANVLTF.